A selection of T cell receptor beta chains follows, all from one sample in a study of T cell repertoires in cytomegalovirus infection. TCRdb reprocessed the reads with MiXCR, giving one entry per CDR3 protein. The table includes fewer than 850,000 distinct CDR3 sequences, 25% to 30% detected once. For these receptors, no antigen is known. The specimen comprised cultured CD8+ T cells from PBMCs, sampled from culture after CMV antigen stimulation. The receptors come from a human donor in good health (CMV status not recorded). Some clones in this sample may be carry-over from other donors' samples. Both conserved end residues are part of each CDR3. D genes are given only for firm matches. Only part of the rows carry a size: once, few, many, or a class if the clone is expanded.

CDR3 protein: CASSLGRQLLNTEAFF
CDR3 DNA: TGTGCCAGCAGCTTAGGACGACAACTTCTGAACACTGAAGCTTTCTTT
clone size: many
CDR3 length: 16
J gene: TRBJ1-1
V gene: TRBV7-2
D gene: .

CDR3 protein: CASSQVGRGDGYTF
CDR3 DNA: TGCGCCAGCAGCCAAGTGGGCAGGGGTGATGGCTACACCTTC
clone size: .
CDR3 length: 14
J gene: TRBJ1-2
V gene: TRBV4-1
D gene: .

CDR3 protein: CASSDPGVDTGELFF
CDR3 DNA: TGTGCCAGCAGCGACCCAGGCGTTGACACCGGGGAGCTGTTTTTT
clone size: .
CDR3 length: 15
J gene: TRBJ2-2
V gene: TRBV11-3
D gene: .

CDR3 protein: CASGLTSGTSYNEQFF
CDR3 DNA: TGTGCTAGTGGTTTGACTAGCGGTACCTCCTACAATGAGCAGTTCTTC
clone size: .
CDR3 length: 16
J gene: TRBJ2-1
V gene: TRBV12-5
D gene: TRBD2

CDR3 protein: CASSFGKRDRGWAEAFF
CDR3 DNA: TGTGCCAGCAGTTTCGGGAAAAGGGACAGGGGATGGGCTGAAGCTTTCTTT
clone size: .
CDR3 length: 17
J gene: TRBJ1-1
V gene: TRBV12-3/TRBV12-4
D gene: TRBD1

CDR3 protein: CASSSPPWVRTDTQYF
CDR3 DNA: TGTGCCAGCAGCTCCCCACCGTGGGTGCGCACAGATACGCAGTATTTT
clone size: .
CDR3 length: 16
J gene: TRBJ2-3
V gene: TRBV7-2
D gene: .

CDR3 protein: CASSYRGQDRWRNQPQHF
CDR3 DNA: TGTGCCAGCAGTTACCGCGGACAGGACCGTTGGCGCAATCAGCCCCAGCATTTT
clone size: once
CDR3 length: 18
J gene: TRBJ1-5
V gene: TRBV6-5
D gene: TRBD1

CDR3 protein: CASTHLTPPNEKLFF
CDR3 DNA: TGTGCCAGCACTCACTTGACACCTCCTAATGAAAAACTGTTTTTT
clone size: .
CDR3 length: 15
J gene: TRBJ1-4
V gene: TRBV27
D gene: .

CDR3 protein: CASSGRQQDEAFF
CDR3 DNA: TGTGCCAGCAGCGGAAGACAGCAGGATGAAGCTTTCTTT
clone size: .
CDR3 length: 13
J gene: TRBJ1-1
V gene: TRBV7-8
D gene: .

CDR3 protein: CASSYWRDSNQPQHF
CDR3 DNA: TGTGCCAGCAGTTACTGGCGGGATAGCAATCAGCCCCAGCATTTT
clone size: .
CDR3 length: 15
J gene: TRBJ1-5
V gene: TRBV6-2/TRBV6-3
D gene: .

CDR3 protein: CASSYSLAASGGETQYF
CDR3 DNA: TGCGCCAGCAGCTATTCCCTGGCGGCTAGCGGGGGGGAGACCCAGTACTTC
clone size: .
CDR3 length: 17
J gene: TRBJ2-5
V gene: TRBV5-1
D gene: TRBD2

CDR3 protein: CASSIEGYNQPQHF
CDR3 DNA: TGTGCCAGTAGTATCGAGGGTTACAATCAGCCCCAGCATTTT
clone size: few
CDR3 length: 14
J gene: TRBJ1-5
V gene: TRBV19
D gene: .

CDR3 protein: CAASRDRANTGELFF
CDR3 DNA: TGTGCCGCCAGCAGAGACAGGGCGAACACCGGGGAGCTGTTTTTT
clone size: .
CDR3 length: 15
J gene: TRBJ2-2
V gene: TRBV15
D gene: TRBD1

CDR3 protein: CTAGLAGGPEDTQYF
CDR3 DNA: TGCACTGCGGGCTTAGCGGGGGGGCCCGAAGATACGCAGTATTTT
clone size: .
CDR3 length: 15
J gene: TRBJ2-3
V gene: TRBV20-1
D gene: TRBD2

CDR3 protein: CASSYSLKTGGLSNQPQHF
CDR3 DNA: TGTGCCAGCAGTTACTCCCTTAAGACAGGGGGCTTGAGCAATCAGCCCCAGCATTTT
clone size: .
CDR3 length: 19
J gene: TRBJ1-5
V gene: TRBV6-2/TRBV6-3
D gene: TRBD1

CDR3 protein: CASSSLAGGDYGYTF
CDR3 DNA: TGTGCCAGCAGCTCCCTTGCCGGGGGGGACTATGGCTACACCTTC
clone size: many
CDR3 length: 15
J gene: TRBJ1-2
V gene: TRBV7-6
D gene: .

CDR3 protein: CASSIVRRELFF
CDR3 DNA: TGTGCCAGCAGCATTGTGAGAAGGGAGCTGTTTTTT
clone size: .
CDR3 length: 12
J gene: TRBJ2-2
V gene: TRBV11-2
D gene: .

CDR3 protein: CASINRVAGPGANVLTF
CDR3 DNA: TGTGCCAGCATCAATAGGGTAGCTGGACCTGGGGCCAACGTCCTGACTTTC
clone size: .
CDR3 length: 17
J gene: TRBJ2-6
V gene: TRBV2
D gene: .

CDR3 protein: CASRDPADRGYTF
CDR3 DNA: TGTGCCAGCAGGGATCCGGCAGATCGGGGCTACACCTTC
clone size: many
CDR3 length: 13
J gene: TRBJ1-2
V gene: TRBV7-6
D gene: .

CDR3 protein: CASSWGLGGNEQFF
CDR3 DNA: TGTGCCAGCAGTTGGGGCCTCGGCGGGAATGAGCAGTTCTTC
clone size: few
CDR3 length: 14
J gene: TRBJ2-1
V gene: TRBV27
D gene: .

CDR3 protein: CATSDLELNTGELFF
CDR3 DNA: TGTGCCACCAGCGATCTAGAGTTAAACACCGGGGAGCTGTTTTTT
clone size: .
CDR3 length: 15
J gene: TRBJ2-2
V gene: TRBV15
D gene: .

CDR3 protein: CASSDQSASTDTQYF
CDR3 DNA: TGTGCCAGCAGCGACCAATCCGCTAGCACAGATACGCAGTATTTT
clone size: .
CDR3 length: 15
J gene: TRBJ2-3
V gene: TRBV6-5
D gene: .

CDR3 protein: CASSQAGRGRAGAFYNEQFF
CDR3 DNA: TGCGCCAGCAGCCAAGCGGGAAGGGGGCGAGCGGGGGCCTTCTACAATGAGCAGTTCTTC
clone size: few
CDR3 length: 20
J gene: TRBJ2-1
V gene: TRBV4-1
D gene: .

CDR3 protein: CASSPVGGQNTGELFF
CDR3 DNA: TGTGCCAGCAGCCCCGTAGGGGGGCAGAACACCGGGGAGCTGTTTTTT
clone size: few
CDR3 length: 16
J gene: TRBJ2-2
V gene: TRBV3-1
D gene: .

CDR3 protein: CASSYLPGDRGMKAFF
CDR3 DNA: TGTGCCAGCAGTTACCTACCCGGGGACAGGGGAATGAAAGCTTTCTTT
clone size: .
CDR3 length: 16
J gene: TRBJ1-1
V gene: TRBV6-2/TRBV6-3
D gene: TRBD1

CDR3 protein: CASSVATTASGGMSSYNEQFF
CDR3 DNA: TGTGCCAGCAGCGTAGCTACAACGGCTAGCGGGGGCATGAGCTCCTACAATGAGCAGTTCTTC
clone size: .
CDR3 length: 21
J gene: TRBJ2-1
V gene: TRBV9
D gene: TRBD2

CDR3 protein: CASSLLLRGRYNEQFF
CDR3 DNA: TGTGCCAGCAGCTTACTGTTGAGGGGGCGGTACAATGAGCAGTTCTTC
clone size: many
CDR3 length: 16
J gene: TRBJ2-1
V gene: TRBV7-6
D gene: TRBD1

CDR3 protein: CASSPRGTPSTDTQYF
CDR3 DNA: TGTGCCAGCAGCCCTAGAGGGACACCTAGCACAGATACGCAGTATTTT
clone size: few
CDR3 length: 16
J gene: TRBJ2-3
V gene: TRBV9
D gene: .

CDR3 protein: CASSMPAPEETQYF
CDR3 DNA: TGTGCCAGCAGCATGCCGGCCCCGGAAGAGACCCAGTACTTC
clone size: many
CDR3 length: 14
J gene: TRBJ2-5
V gene: TRBV11-1
D gene: .

CDR3 protein: CASSYVSSGGNEQFF
CDR3 DNA: TGTGCCAGCAGTTACGTTTCTAGCGGGGGAAATGAGCAGTTCTTC
clone size: few
CDR3 length: 15
J gene: TRBJ2-1
V gene: TRBV6-5
D gene: TRBD2

CDR3 protein: CASSLLGQGTEAFF
CDR3 DNA: TGTGCCAGCAGCTTGTTGGGGCAGGGCACTGAAGCTTTCTTT
clone size: few
CDR3 length: 14
J gene: TRBJ1-1
V gene: TRBV11-1
D gene: .

CDR3 protein: CATSDLHGTGNNEQFF
CDR3 DNA: TGTGCCACCAGTGATTTGCACGGGACAGGGAACAATGAGCAGTTCTTC
clone size: few
CDR3 length: 16
J gene: TRBJ2-1
V gene: TRBV24-1
D gene: TRBD1

CDR3 protein: CASSLDGLAGGPNTGELFF
CDR3 DNA: TGTGCCAGCAGCTTGGATGGACTAGCGGGGGGGCCGAACACCGGGGAGCTGTTTTTT
clone size: few
CDR3 length: 19
J gene: TRBJ2-2
V gene: TRBV7-2
D gene: TRBD2

CDR3 protein: CAISDARVPGELFF
CDR3 DNA: TGTGCCATCAGTGATGCTCGGGTCCCCGGGGAGCTGTTTTTT
clone size: .
CDR3 length: 14
J gene: TRBJ2-2
V gene: TRBV10-3
D gene: .

CDR3 protein: CASSSPSGGIYNEQFF
CDR3 DNA: TGTGCCAGCAGCTCACCATCAGGAGGGATCTACAATGAGCAGTTCTTC
clone size: .
CDR3 length: 16
J gene: TRBJ2-1
V gene: TRBV9
D gene: .

CDR3 protein: CASSTSTGWRYGYTF
CDR3 DNA: TGTGCCAGTAGTACATCGACAGGATGGAGGTATGGCTACACCTTC
clone size: once
CDR3 length: 15
J gene: TRBJ1-2
V gene: TRBV19
D gene: .

CDR3 protein: CASSGGTSSTDTQYF
CDR3 DNA: TGTGCCAGCAGCGGGGGGACATCCTCCACAGATACGCAGTATTTT
clone size: few
CDR3 length: 15
J gene: TRBJ2-3
V gene: TRBV11-3
D gene: .

CDR3 protein: CASSYMGKEAFF
CDR3 DNA: TGTGCCAGCAGTTATATGGGGAAGGAGGCTTTCTTT
clone size: .
CDR3 length: 12
J gene: TRBJ1-1
V gene: TRBV27
D gene: .

CDR3 protein: CASSQERIGETQYF
CDR3 DNA: TGCGCCAGCAGCCAAGAGAGAATCGGGGAGACCCAGTACTTC
clone size: .
CDR3 length: 14
J gene: TRBJ2-5
V gene: TRBV4-1
D gene: .

CDR3 protein: CASSQEALSQGTFAMGYTF
CDR3 DNA: TGCGCCAGCAGCCAAGAAGCCCTGTCCCAGGGGACCTTCGCTATGGGCTACACCTTC
clone size: .
CDR3 length: 19
J gene: TRBJ1-2
V gene: TRBV4-1
D gene: .

CDR3 protein: CASSPRGSGGREQFF
CDR3 DNA: TGTGCCAGCAGCCCTCGCGGTAGCGGGGGAAGGGAGCAGTTCTTC
clone size: .
CDR3 length: 15
J gene: TRBJ2-1
V gene: TRBV7-6
D gene: TRBD2

CDR3 protein: CASSLPRTESNEQFF
CDR3 DNA: TGTGCCAGCAGTCTACCCCGGACAGAGAGCAATGAGCAGTTCTTC
clone size: few
CDR3 length: 15
J gene: TRBJ2-1
V gene: TRBV28
D gene: .

CDR3 protein: CASSASWVENEQFF
CDR3 DNA: TGTGCCAGCAGCGCCTCATGGGTTGAGAATGAGCAGTTCTTC
clone size: .
CDR3 length: 14
J gene: TRBJ2-1
V gene: TRBV7-4
D gene: .

CDR3 protein: CASSQDWASGTNTGELFF
CDR3 DNA: TGCGCCAGCAGCCAAGATTGGGCTAGCGGGACGAACACCGGGGAGCTGTTTTTT
clone size: .
CDR3 length: 18
J gene: TRBJ2-2
V gene: TRBV4-3
D gene: TRBD2

CDR3 protein: CASSQGRTGVENTIYF
CDR3 DNA: TGCGCCAGCAGCCAAGGTCGGACAGGGGTGGAAAATACCATATATTTT
clone size: few
CDR3 length: 16
J gene: TRBJ1-3
V gene: TRBV4-1
D gene: TRBD1

CDR3 protein: CASSFRGAIEQYF
CDR3 DNA: TGTGCCAGCAGCTTCCGGGGGGCGATAGAGCAGTACTTC
clone size: .
CDR3 length: 13
J gene: TRBJ2-7
V gene: TRBV7-8
D gene: .

CDR3 protein: CASSPEGTGVGYGYTF
CDR3 DNA: TGTGCCAGCAGCCCTGAAGGGACAGGGGTTGGTTATGGCTACACCTTC
clone size: few
CDR3 length: 16
J gene: TRBJ1-2
V gene: TRBV5-6
D gene: TRBD1

CDR3 protein: CASPRGTGGSFSGNTIYF
CDR3 DNA: TGTGCCAGCCCCCGAGGGACAGGGGGCTCCTTCTCTGGAAACACCATATATTTT
clone size: .
CDR3 length: 18
J gene: TRBJ1-3
V gene: TRBV9
D gene: TRBD1

CDR3 protein: CASSLTSGMTDTQYF
CDR3 DNA: TGTGCCAGCAGCTTAACTAGCGGGATGACAGATACGCAGTATTTT
clone size: many
CDR3 length: 15
J gene: TRBJ2-3
V gene: TRBV7-2
D gene: TRBD2

CDR3 protein: CASDLRDGYEQYF
CDR3 DNA: TGTGCCAGCGATCTAAGGGACGGCTACGAGCAGTACTTC
clone size: .
CDR3 length: 13
J gene: TRBJ2-7
V gene: TRBV2
D gene: .

CDR3 protein: CASSPGTGKTKGGELFF
CDR3 DNA: TGTGCCAGCAGCCCCGGGACAGGGAAGACGAAAGGCGGGGAGCTGTTTTTT
clone size: .
CDR3 length: 17
J gene: TRBJ2-2
V gene: TRBV7-9
D gene: TRBD1

CDR3 protein: CSARDEQDYSFNEQFF
CDR3 DNA: TGCAGTGCTAGAGATGAGCAGGACTACTCGTTCAATGAGCAGTTCTTC
clone size: once
CDR3 length: 16
J gene: TRBJ2-1
V gene: TRBV20-1
D gene: .

CDR3 protein: CASSSLDRGFYGYTF
CDR3 DNA: TGCGCCAGCAGTTCATTAGACAGGGGATTTTATGGCTACACCTTC
clone size: .
CDR3 length: 15
J gene: TRBJ1-2
V gene: TRBV5-1
D gene: TRBD1

CDR3 protein: CASSLGTSGGTSTDTQYF
CDR3 DNA: TGTGCCAGCAGCTTGGGGACTAGCGGGGGGACGAGCACAGATACGCAGTATTTT
clone size: .
CDR3 length: 18
J gene: TRBJ2-3
V gene: TRBV5-4
D gene: TRBD2

CDR3 protein: CASSFLTYNEQFF
CDR3 DNA: TGTGCCAGCAGTTTCCTGACCTACAATGAGCAGTTCTTC
clone size: .
CDR3 length: 13
J gene: TRBJ2-1
V gene: TRBV27
D gene: .

CDR3 protein: CASSTSGGSGANVLTF
CDR3 DNA: TGTGCCAGCTCGACTAGCGGGGGCTCTGGGGCCAACGTCCTGACTTTC
clone size: .
CDR3 length: 16
J gene: TRBJ2-6
V gene: TRBV6-2/TRBV6-3
D gene: TRBD2

CDR3 protein: CASRYPGTGALGDTQYF
CDR3 DNA: TGTGCCAGCAGATATCCCGGGACAGGGGCTTTAGGAGATACGCAGTATTTT
clone size: many
CDR3 length: 17
J gene: TRBJ2-3
V gene: TRBV12-3/TRBV12-4
D gene: TRBD1

CDR3 protein: CASSHRNARGKDSPLHF
CDR3 DNA: TGCGCCAGCAGCCATCGCAACGCCAGGGGAAAGGATTCACCCCTCCACTTT
clone size: .
CDR3 length: 17
J gene: TRBJ1-6
V gene: TRBV4-1
D gene: .

CDR3 protein: CASSSYPGYSYNEQFF
CDR3 DNA: TGTGCCAGCAGTTCCTATCCGGGATACTCCTACAATGAGCAGTTCTTC
clone size: many
CDR3 length: 16
J gene: TRBJ2-1
V gene: TRBV7-9
D gene: .